Shown below are 17 T cell receptor beta chains from a single sample sequenced in a study of blood T cell repertoires in COVID-19. TCRdb's table, derived via immunoSEQ multiplex PCR, lists solely in-frame clones and lacks some. The repertoire holds 130,000 to 150,000 clones, roughly 76% seen once, with 7% to 9% in the top ten. Sequencing input: peripheral blood. The origin of the receptors is a human donor with acute or convalescent COVID-19. The donor label of this sample is uncertain.

In its sample, this clone was seen a few times. The gene calls are TRBV3-1 (or the pseudogene TRBV3-2) and TRBJ2-5; D remains ambiguous. The V end lost 3 bases, the J end lost 1 base, and 9 bases lay between the germline ends. The CDR3 runs to 14 residues. CDR1 is LGHDT and CDR2 is YNNKEL in the germline V gene (reference sequence). The CDR3 DNA sequence: TGTGCCAGCAGCCACTTAATATCCCAAGAGACCCAGTACTTC. It translates to CASSHLISQETQYF.

This clone was seen a handful of times. The chain combines TRBV5-6 with TRBJ2-2; D ambiguous. From germline, CDR1 is SGHDT and CDR2 YYEEEE. The germline V and J ends were trimmed by 2 bases and 4 bases, with 6 bases remaining between them. The CDR3 has 13 amino acids. DNA for the CDR3: TGTGCCAGCAGCTTTGGCCCCACCGGGGAGCTGTTTTTT. It yields the protein CASSFGPTGELFF.

The gene calls are TRBV19 and TRBJ2-2; 8 nucleotides agree with TRBD1. The CDR3 consists of 16 residues. J lost 1 base, V lost 4 bases, and 5 bases had no gene match. Looked up from germline, CDR1 is LNHDA and CDR2 is SQIVND (reference sequence). CDR3 residues: CASSKQGAQNTGELFF. CDR3 DNA: TGTGCCAGTAGTAAGCAGGGGGCTCAGAACACCGGGGAGCTGTTTTTT.

The genes are TRBV18 and TRBJ1-1; D gene ambiguous. The V gene's germline CDR1 is KGHSH and CDR2 LQKENI. The CDR3 sequence is 14 residues long. V was clipped by 4 bases and J by 5 bases, with 14 bases between them. The CDR3 nucleotides read TGTGCCAGCTCACTAGACCAGCGGAAAACTGAAGCTTTCTTT. The encoded protein is CASSLDQRKTEAFF. Together with reference TRBV18 and TRBJ1-1, the CDR3 gives the full variable domain: NAGVMQNPRHLVRRRGQEARLRCSPMKGHSHVYWYRQLPEEGLKFMVYLQKENIIDESGMPKERFSAEFPKEGPSILRIQQVVRGDSAAYFCASSLDQRKTEAFFGQGTRLTVV.

This sequence joins TRBV19 and TRBJ2-7, with a weak D call TRBD2 (5 bases). Germline lookup yields CDR1 LNHDA and CDR2 SQIVND (reference sequence). V was cut by 5 bases and J by 2 bases, with 16 bases left in between. The CDR3 contains 15 residues. The CDR3 loop reads CASSSQGLTAYEQYF. DNA of the CDR3: TGTGCCAGTAGTTCTCAAGGACTCACGGCCTACGAGCAGTACTTC.

A note on this clone: Other nucleotide sequences from this sample produce the same CDR3. The V gene is TRBV14, the J gene TRBJ2-7; 9 bases align to TRBD2. V trimming: 3 bases; J trimming: 1 base; junction bases outside the gene matches: 4. The CDR3 extends over 15 amino acids. Germline V gene data show CDR1 as SGHDN and CDR2 as FVKESK. CDR3 nucleotides: TGTGCCAGCAGCCAGGGGAGCGGGGGGTCCTACGAGCAGTACTTC. It encodes CASSQGSGGSYEQYF.

The chain uses TRBV30 and TRBJ1-3, with D perhaps TRBD1 (6 bases). Germline V gene data show CDR1 as GTSNPN and CDR2 as SVGIG (reference sequence). Trimming stripped 2 bases from V and 2 bases from J, with 19 bases between. This CDR3 has 17 residues. CDR3: CAWSPKGGIRTGNTIYF. CDR3 nucleotide sequence: TGTGCCTGGAGTCCCAAGGGGGGGATAAGAACTGGAAACACCATATATTTT. Full variable domain (rest looked up from reference TRBV30 and TRBJ1-3): SQTIHQWPATLVQPVGSPLSLECTVEGTSNPNLYWYRQAAGRGLQLLFYSVGIGQISSEVPQNLSASRPQDRQFILSSKKLLLSDSGFYLCAWSPKGGIRTGNTIYFGEGSWLTVV.

This chain uses TRBV7-9 with TRBJ2-7, with 7 nucleotides matching TRBD1. This CDR3 contains 13 residues. J lost 2 bases, V lost 5 bases, and 3 bases had no gene match. Per germline, CDR1 SEHNR and CDR2 FQNEAQ (reference sequence). As DNA, the CDR3 is TGTGCCAGCAGCACGGGACAGACCTACGAGCAGTACGTC. Translating gives CASSTGQTYEQYV.

The chain joins TRBV7-2 to TRBJ1-5; D possibly corresponds to TRBD1 (6 bases). The V end lost 5 bases, the J end lost 7 bases, and 15 bases lay between the germline ends. CDR1 is SGHTA, CDR2 FQGNSA, per germline. This CDR3 is built from 14 residues. The CDR3 loop is CASSPGHMAQPQHF. In DNA form, the CDR3 reads TGTGCCAGCAGCCCGGGACATATGGCACAGCCCCAGCATTTT.

This clone was seen only a few times. The V gene is TRBV6-1, the J gene TRBJ2-1; TRBD1 matches 12 bases. CDR3 length: 15 amino acids. Trimming took 5 bases from V and 10 from J; bases not matched to a gene: 9. The V gene's germline CDR1 is MNHNS and CDR2 SASEGT. The CDR3 protein is CASSWGDRGPGEQFF. CDR3 in DNA: TGTGCCAGCAGTTGGGGGGACAGGGGGCCCGGCGAGCAGTTCTTC.

The CDR3 bases are TGTGCCAGCAGTGAAGGGACAGGGGGCCAAGAGACCCAGTACTTC. The encoded protein is CASSEGTGGQETQYF. The chain combines TRBV6-1 with TRBJ2-5, with 10 bases fitting TRBD1. There are 15 residues in the CDR3. With 1 base clipped from V and 1 base from J, the junction kept 0 bases outside the gene matches. From germline, CDR1 is MNHNS and CDR2 SASEGT.

This chain joins TRBV10-3 and TRBJ1-6, with 7 bases that match TRBD1. J lost 7 bases, V lost 2 bases, and 11 bases had no gene match. Germline V gene lookup returns CDR1 ENHRY and CDR2 SYGVKD. This CDR3 is built from 17 residues. This chain's CDR3 is CAISEPRTGRGNSPLHF. DNA for the CDR3: TGTGCCATCAGTGAGCCTCGGACAGGCAGAGGGAATTCACCCCTCCACTTT.

The chain has TRBV19 and TRBJ1-5; 7 nucleotides match TRBD1. V shed 2 bases, J shed 10 bases, and the junction held 5 bases outside the gene matches. This CDR3 region has 13 residues. Germline values: CDR1 LNHDA, CDR2 SQIVND (reference sequence). This chain's CDR3 is CASSIQGVRPQHF. CDR3 DNA sequence: TGTGCCAGTAGTATACAGGGGGTTCGACCCCAGCATTTT. Drawing the rest from reference TRBV19 and TRBJ1-5, the complete variable domain is DGGITQSPKYLFRKEGQNVTLSCEQNLNHDAMYWYRQDPGQGLRLIYYSQIVNDFQKGDIAEGYSVSREKKESFPLTVTSAQKNPTAFYLCASSIQGVRPQHFGDGTRLSIL.

V and J are TRBV5-1 and TRBJ2-2, with a weak D call TRBD2 (5 bases). Germline V gene lookup returns CDR1 SGHRS and CDR2 YFSETQ. The ends were cut back, 3 bases at V and 6 bases at J, with 15 bases in the middle. The CDR3 totals 15 residues. CDR3 sequence: CASSSDREYAGELFF. The CDR3 region has the DNA TGCGCCAGCAGCTCGGACCGGGAATATGCCGGGGAGCTGTTTTTT. The full variable domain, its missing parts supplied by reference TRBV5-1 and TRBJ2-2, is KAGVTQTPRYLIKTRGQQVTLSCSPISGHRSVSWYQQTPGQGLQFLFEYFSETQRNKGNFPGRFSGRQFSNSRSEMNVSTLELGDSALYLCASSSDREYAGELFFGEGSRLTVL.

The V gene is TRBV19, the J gene TRBJ2-5, with 8 bases lining up with TRBD2. Germline CDR1 reads LNHDA; CDR2 reads SQIVND (reference sequence). Trimming at V came to 7 bases and at J to 2 bases, leaving 6 bases not matched to a gene. This CDR3 has 14 amino acids. The CDR3 sequence is CASIGRGDQETQYF. The DNA for the CDR3 is TGTGCCAGTATAGGGCGGGGGGATCAAGAGACCCAGTACTTC.

This chain links TRBV30 with TRBJ2-5; TRBD2 aligns across 11 bases. Germline CDR1 and CDR2: GTSNPN and SVGIG (reference sequence). The CDR3 extends over 12 amino acids. The junction had 0 bases not matched to a gene; V was cut back by 4 bases and J by 5 bases. The CDR3 sequence is CAWTSGGETQYF. The CDR3, as DNA: TGTGCCTGGACTAGCGGGGGGGAGACCCAGTACTTC.

This sequence joins TRBV13 and TRBJ2-4; a possible D gene is TRBD2 (7 bases). V was shortened by 1 base and J by 0 bases, with 13 bases between the two germline ends. Germline lookup yields CDR1 PRHDT and CDR2 FYEKMQ (reference sequence). CDR3 length: 17 amino acids. The CDR3 region is CASSLEGGTLAKNIQYF. DNA for the CDR3: TGTGCCAGCAGCTTAGAGGGGGGGACTTTAGCCAAAAACATTCAGTACTTC.